The 32 T cell receptor beta chains given below trace back to one sample, sequenced in a study of cytomegalovirus exposure and HLA in healthy donors (dated by TCRdb to the late 2010s). Library method: the immunoSEQ multiplex PCR assay. For the multiplex PCR, a mixture combining 60 forward primers for TCR Vbeta segments and 13 reverse primers for TCR Jbeta segments was used. TCRdb provides this immuneACCESS table in a form limited to in-frame rearrangements. Some clones are lacking; in checked studies, under half of them reflect an unresolved V gene, and why the rest are absent is not known. This sample gives nearly 95,000 clones in total; roughly 63% of them show up just once. The ten top clones hold roughly 6.7% of the sample. The sample consisted of PBMCs. The receptors derive from a woman aged 30 to 39 in good health and CMV-seronegative.

This clone was seen a few times. The chain combines TRBV28 with TRBJ2-2, with D possibly matching TRBD1 (6 bases). The CDR3 covers 16 residues. Germline values: CDR1 MDHEN, CDR2 SYDVKM. V was pared by 1 base and J by 7 bases, with 16 bases between. The CDR3 sequence is CASSLSQGLGLGELFF. The DNA for the CDR3 is TGTGCCAGCAGTTTATCACAGGGCCTCGGACTCGGGGAGCTGTTTTTT.

V is TRBV27 and J is TRBJ1-2; 9 nucleotides agree with TRBD1. Germline V gene data show CDR1 as MNHEY and CDR2 as SMNVEV (reference sequence). V lost 8 bases, J lost 3 bases, and 4 bases stayed unmatched. The CDR3 consists of 13 residues. CDR3 protein: CASGRTGDYGYTF. The CDR3 region has the DNA TGTGCCAGCGGCCGGACAGGGGACTATGGCTACACCTTC.

This clone showed up just a few times. The chain joins TRBV4-3 to TRBJ2-7, with 8 bases matching TRBD2. There are 14 residues in the CDR3. Trimming removed 1 base from V and 3 bases from J; junction bases left unmatched: 2. CDR1 and CDR2 from the germline V gene are LGHNA and YSLEER. CDR3 sequence (DNA): TGCGCCAGCAGCCAAGGGCTAGCGGGCTACGAGCAGTACTTC. This gives the protein CASSQGLAGYEQYF.

The chain combines TRBV6-6 with TRBJ2-7; D might be TRBD2 (6 bases). CDR1 and CDR2 from the germline V gene are MNHNY and SVGAGI (reference sequence). The V end lost 0 bases, the J end lost 5 bases, and 11 bases lay between the germline ends. The CDR3 covers 14 residues. The CDR3 DNA sequence: TGTGCCAGCAGTTACTCCGGGGGTCCCCACGAGCAGTACTTC. Protein sequence: CASSYSGGPHEQYF.

This CDR3 reads CASKSSGSGNTIYF. The CDR3 DNA sequence: TGTGCCAGTAAGTCCAGTGGCTCTGGAAACACCATATATTTT. The V gene is TRBV10-3, the J gene TRBJ1-3; D remains ambiguous. The CDR3 contains 14 residues. The ends were cut back, 10 bases at V and 0 bases at J, with 13 bases in the middle. CDR1 is ENHRY, CDR2 SYGVKD, per germline.

The chain combines TRBV7-9 with TRBJ1-2; 10 bases align to TRBD1. V gave up 4 bases and J gave up 6 bases; unmatched junction bases: 2. The CDR3 extends over 13 amino acids. Germline assignment: CDR1 SEHNR and CDR2 FQNEAQ (reference sequence). The CDR3 DNA is TGTGCCAGCAGCTCGGGACAGGGGAATGGCTACACCTTC. Translation gives CASSSGQGNGYTF. Filled out from reference TRBV7-9 and TRBJ1-2, the complete variable domain reads DTGVSQNPRHKITKRGQNVTFRCDPISEHNRLYWYRQTLGQGPEFLTYFQNEAQLEKSRLLSDRFSAERPKGSFSTLEIQRTEQGDSAMYLCASSSGQGNGYTFGSGTRLTVV.

The chain joins TRBV5-6 to TRBJ1-5; D uncertain. The V end lost 3 bases, the J end lost 3 bases, and 10 bases lay between the germline ends. Germline CDR1 is SGHDT and CDR2 is YYEEEE. The CDR3 runs to 14 residues. CDR3 coding DNA: TGTGCCAGCAGCTCAGGTAGGCCCAATCAGCCCCAGCATTTT. Its translation: CASSSGRPNQPQHF.

The rearrangement links TRBV5-1 to TRBJ1-1, with 9 bases fitting TRBD1. With V trimmed by 5 bases and J by 5 bases, 7 bases remained unmatched. The germline gives CDR1 SGHRS, CDR2 YFSETQ. The CDR3 consists of 14 residues. The CDR3: CASRLQGARTEAFF. The CDR3 coding sequence is TGCGCCAGCAGACTACAGGGGGCGCGGACTGAAGCTTTCTTT.

This rearrangement joins TRBV4-1 to TRBJ2-7; 7 nucleotides agree with TRBD2. V lost 5 bases and J lost 0; bases outside the gene matches: 10. This CDR3 contains 16 residues. CDR1 and CDR2 (germline): MGHRA, YSYEKL. CDR3 in amino acids: CASSFSRGLYSYEQYF. DNA for the CDR3: TGCGCCAGCAGCTTTTCGAGGGGACTATACTCCTACGAGCAGTACTTC.

The rearrangement joins TRBV2 to TRBJ2-5, with D unclear. V lost 8 bases to trimming and J lost 1 base, with 11 bases between them. This CDR3 has 13 amino acids. CDR1 is SNHLY and CDR2 is FYNNEI in the germline V gene. In nucleotides, the CDR3 is TGTGCCAGCTCTTACAACAGCCAAGAGACCCAGTACTTC. This translates into CASSYNSQETQYF.

This rearrangement joins TRBV2 to TRBJ1-5; perhaps TRBD1 as D (5 bases). CDR1 is SNHLY, CDR2 FYNNEI, per germline. V lost 8 bases and J 6 bases, leaving 14 bases between the germline ends. The CDR3 sequence is 13 residues long. The CDR3 here is CASSALRGQPQHF. The CDR3 nucleotides read TGTGCCAGCTCCGCTCTAAGGGGTCAGCCCCAGCATTTT. The full variable domain, with the rest looked up from reference TRBV2 and TRBJ1-5, is EPEVTQTPSHQVTQMGQEVILRCVPISNHLYFYWYRQILGQKVEFLVSFYNNEISEKSEIFDDQFSVERPDGSNFTLKIRSTKLEDSAMYFCASSALRGQPQHFGDGTRLSIL.

This clone was seen a few times. CDR3 nucleotides: TGTGCCAGTAGTACCCCCGGGACAGGCCCTGAAGCTTTCTTT. This gives the protein CASSTPGTGPEAFF. The chain employs TRBV19 and TRBJ1-1; 8 bases line up with TRBD1. This CDR3 contains 14 residues. The germline V gene has CDR1 LNHDA and CDR2 SQIVND (reference sequence). Losses at the gene ends were 4 bases for V and 6 bases for J; bases not matched to a gene: 7.

The chain combines TRBV5-1 with TRBJ1-4; a possible D gene is TRBD1 (6 bases). The V gene's germline CDR1 is SGHRS and CDR2 YFSETQ. This CDR3 is built from 14 residues. V was trimmed by 3 bases and J by 4 bases, leaving 10 bases between them. The CDR3: CASSSGQNNEKLFF. In DNA, the CDR3 is TGCGCCAGCAGCTCCGGACAGAATAATGAAAAACTGTTTTTT. The whole variable domain, filled in from reference TRBV5-1 and TRBJ1-4, reads KAGVTQTPRYLIKTRGQQVTLSCSPISGHRSVSWYQQTPGQGLQFLFEYFSETQRNKGNFPGRFSGRQFSNSRSEMNVSTLELGDSALYLCASSSGQNNEKLFFGSGTQLSVL.

The rearrangement links TRBV21-1 to TRBJ1-6; TRBD1, the D gene given by the table, was not confirmed from the DNA. TRBV21-1 is given as a pseudogene. The CDR3 consists of 18 residues. CDR3 in amino acids: CASSKGSPGGCNNSPLHF. The CDR3 DNA reads TGTGCCAGCAGCAAAGGCTCTCCAGGGGGCTGCAATAATTCACCCCTCCACTTT.

The rearrangement links TRBV5-6 to TRBJ2-3; 8 bases are a match to TRBD2. V lost 5 bases, J lost 1 base, and 6 bases stayed unmatched. Germline lookup yields CDR1 SGHDT and CDR2 YYEEEE. The CDR3 runs to 15 residues. The DNA of the CDR3 is TGTGCCAGCAGAAGGCTGACTAGCGGCACAGATACGCAGTATTTT. Amino acids: CASRRLTSGTDTQYF.

The chain recombines TRBV28 with TRBJ2-1; 11 nucleotides match TRBD2. CDR1 is MDHEN, CDR2 SYDVKM, per germline. V lost 4 bases, J lost 15 bases, and 14 bases stayed unmatched. The CDR3 spans 15 residues. The CDR3 coding sequence is TGTGCCAGCAGTTCGGGAGCTGAGGGGACTAGCGGAACGTTCTTC. Its translation: CASSSGAEGTSGTFF.

Here the CDR3 DNA reads TGTGCCAGCAGCTTATCTAATGGGGCTGTTTACAATGAGCAGTTCTTC. The encoded protein is CASSLSNGAVYNEQFF. The rearrangement joins TRBV7-9 to TRBJ2-1; D is perhaps TRBD1 (5 bases). V lost 2 bases to trimming and J lost 4 bases, with 15 bases between them. Per the germline V gene, CDR1 is SEHNR and CDR2 is FQNEAQ (reference sequence). This CDR3 contains 16 residues.

On this clone: One end of the junction is discordant with germline, which a read error may explain. This rearrangement joins TRBV7-2 to TRBJ1-1; D call uncertain. The CDR3 is made up of 15 amino acids. CDR1 and CDR2 from the germline V gene are SGHTA and FQGNSA. The CDR3: CASSPRQESGPEVFF. CDR3 sequence (DNA): TGTGCCAGCAGCCCCCGACAAGAAAGTGGGCCTGAAGTTTTCTTT.

The chain recombines TRBV2 with TRBJ2-5; 7 bases are a match to TRBD1. Germline CDR1 SNHLY, CDR2 FYNNEI. This CDR3 comprises 13 residues. Trimming took 5 bases from V and 5 from J; bases not matched to a gene: 5. The CDR3 spells CASSKDRRETQYF. DNA for the CDR3: TGTGCCAGCAGTAAGGACAGGAGGGAGACCCAGTACTTC.

This sequence joins TRBV27 and TRBJ2-1; TRBD1 might be the D (6 bases). Germline V gives CDR1 MNHEY, CDR2 SMNVEV (reference sequence). This CDR3 is built from 14 residues. Between the trimmed V and J ends, which lost 6 bases and 4 bases, there was a span of 13 bases. For the CDR3, the DNA is TGTGCCAGCAGACCCGGGACACCGTACAATGAGCAGTTCTTC. It is translated as CASRPGTPYNEQFF.

This clone was observed a single time. The chain employs TRBV19 and TRBJ2-7; 10 nucleotides match TRBD1. Germline V lookup: CDR1 LNHDA, CDR2 SQIVND (reference sequence). J was trimmed by 6 bases and V by 3 bases; bases with no gene match: 5. The CDR3 has 14 amino acids. The CDR3 loop reads CASSIRDRGGEQYF. DNA for the CDR3: TGTGCCAGTAGTATCAGGGACAGGGGAGGCGAGCAGTACTTC.

This chain joins TRBV4-1 and TRBJ1-2; possible D gene TRBD1, 6 bases. In germline, CDR1 is MGHRA, CDR2 YSYEKL. Trimming stripped 4 bases from V and 8 bases from J, with 14 bases between. There are 13 residues in the CDR3. CDR3 region: CASSPILQGGYTF. CDR3 coding DNA: TGCGCCAGCAGCCCGATTTTACAGGGAGGCTACACCTTC.

The rearrangement uses TRBV29-1 and TRBJ2-6; 7 nucleotides align to TRBD1. Germline trimming cut 4 bases from V and 0 bases from J; bases unmatched to any gene: 0. The CDR3 runs 14 residues. Germline V gives CDR1 SQVTM, CDR2 ANQGSEA. DNA of the CDR3: TGCAGCGTTGGACAGGGCTCTGGGGCCAACGTCCTGACTTTC. As protein: CSVGQGSGANVLTF.

CDR3 in amino acids: CASSLRGQLNTEAFF. CDR3 DNA sequence: TGTGCCAGCAGCCTGCGGGGACAGTTGAACACTGAAGCTTTCTTT. The chain recombines TRBV28 with TRBJ1-1; 7 bases agree with TRBD1. V gave up 6 bases and J gave up 0 bases; unmatched junction bases: 7. The germline CDR1 and CDR2 sequences are MDHEN and SYDVKM. The CDR3 has 15 amino acids.

The V call is TRBV29-1, the J call TRBJ1-1; D is uncertain. The V end lost 7 bases, the J end lost 1 base, and 10 bases lay between the germline ends. The CDR3 totals 12 residues. Germline V gene lookup returns CDR1 SQVTM and CDR2 ANQGSEA. The CDR3 sequence: CSGNRRNTEAFF. For the CDR3, the DNA is TGCAGCGGGAATAGGAGGAACACTGAAGCTTTCTTT.

The V call is TRBV28, the J call TRBJ1-2, with 8 positions matching TRBD1. The CDR3 runs to 13 residues. Per germline, CDR1 MDHEN and CDR2 SYDVKM. J was trimmed by 2 bases and V by 10 bases; bases with no gene match: 6. The chain's CDR3 is CAIKDRVNYGYTF. In nucleotides, the CDR3 is TGTGCCATCAAGGACAGGGTGAACTATGGCTACACCTTC.

The rearrangement joins TRBV7-8 to TRBJ1-1, with D possibly TRBD1 on 6 matching bases. V lost 3 bases to trimming and J lost 4 bases, with 21 bases between them. CDR3 size: 17 residues. Germline lookup yields CDR1 SGHVS and CDR2 FQNEAQ. The CDR3 region is CASSFRLVGDRFTEAFF. Here the CDR3 DNA reads TGTGCCAGCAGCTTTAGATTAGTGGGAGACAGGTTCACTGAAGCTTTCTTT.

The V and J genes are TRBV10-2 and TRBJ1-5; possibly TRBD1 for D (5 bases). The ends were cut back, 2 bases at V and 8 bases at J, with 16 bases in the middle. CDR1 and CDR2 from the germline V gene are WSHSY and SAAADI. The CDR3 consists of 15 residues. In nucleotides, the CDR3 is TGCGCCAGCAGTGAGCCTTTCAGGGAAAGGGAGCCCCAGCATTTT. Amino acid sequence: CASSEPFREREPQHF.

This chain connects TRBV12-1 to TRBJ1-2; TRBD1, the table's D call, lacks a check against the DNA. TRBV12-1 is recorded as a pseudogene. The CDR3 covers 14 residues. The CDR3 bases are TGTGCCAGCAGCCTCCGGGACAGGGTGAGTGGCTACACCTTC. Translating gives CASSLRDRVSGYTF.

This rearrangement joins TRBV7-7 to TRBJ2-1; TRBD2 aligns across 7 bases. V trimming: 3 bases; J trimming: 7 bases; junction bases outside the gene matches: 9. There are 15 residues in the CDR3. Germline V gene lookup returns CDR1 SSHAT and CDR2 FNYEAQ (reference sequence). CDR3 sequence (DNA): TGTGCCAGCAGCTTCCGACTAGCTGTAAGGAATGAGCAGTTCTTC. It translates to CASSFRLAVRNEQFF. The full variable domain, completed using reference TRBV7-7 and TRBJ2-1, is GAGVSQSPRYKVTKRGQDVTLRCDPISSHATLYWYQQALGQGPEFLTYFNYEAQPDKSGLPSDRFSAERPEGSISTLTIQRTEQRDSAMYRCASSFRLAVRNEQFFGPGTRLTVL.

This clone has only a few counts. The V and J genes are TRBV4-2 and TRBJ1-2; D is ambiguous. The germline V and J ends were trimmed by 1 base and 5 bases, with 14 bases remaining between them. Germline V lookup: CDR1 LGHNA, CDR2 YNFKEQ. The CDR3 totals 15 residues. DNA of the CDR3: TGTGCCAGCAGCCAAGTTGAGCGTTGGAATTATGGCTACACCTTC. Its translation is CASSQVERWNYGYTF.

V usage is TRBV4-1 and J usage is TRBJ2-1; 7 positions agree with TRBD1. After removal of 0 bases from V and 11 bases from J, the junction contained 16 bases not matched to a gene. This CDR3 contains 17 residues. The germline CDR1 and CDR2 sequences are MGHRA and YSYEKL. The CDR3 region is CASSQELKTGFSTQQFF. In nucleotides, the CDR3 is TGCGCCAGCAGCCAAGAACTTAAGACAGGGTTTTCGACTCAGCAGTTCTTC.